The next 20 T cell receptor beta chains were all read from a single sample in a study of CD8+ T cells in alopecia areata. As to treatment: oral pan-JAK inhibitor, 5-10 mg twice daily. Following extraction, RNA underwent reverse transcription to cDNA, which served as the sequencing template. Repertoires were generated with immunoSEQ multiplex PCR, while TCRdb's copy carries only in-frame clones and drops some. Among over 70,000 clones listed, roughly 66% were seen once. Source: CD8+ T cells sorted from blood, taken at week 24, from a patient treated with tofacitinib. The source of these receptors is a human donor with alopecia areata.

The chain couples TRBV5-1 to TRBJ2-7; D is perhaps TRBD1 (6 bases). Trimming left V 5 bases short and J 2 bases short, with 14 bases between. The CDR3 consists of 14 residues. Per the germline V gene, CDR1 is SGHRS and CDR2 is YFSETQ. CDR3 DNA sequence: TGCGCCAGCAGAATTTCCACAGGGACCTACGAGCAGTACTTC. It yields the protein CASRISTGTYEQYF.

The count of this clone is one. The rearrangement links TRBV18 to TRBJ2-7, with 9 positions matching TRBD2. Trimming cost V 5 bases and J 0 bases; bases outside gene matches: 14. The CDR3 totals 18 residues. CDR1 KGHSH and CDR2 LQKENI come from the germline V gene. CDR3 loop: CASSARGLASTSSYEQYF. Here the CDR3 DNA reads TGTGCCAGCTCAGCCAGGGGACTAGCCTCTACCTCCTCCTACGAGCAGTACTTC.

Of note for this clone: This sample includes further DNA sequences coding for the same CDR3. This chain connects TRBV29-1 to TRBJ2-7, with a possible D match to TRBD1 (5 bases). Germline assignment: CDR1 SQVTM and CDR2 ANQGSEA. CDR3 size: 13 residues. Between the trimmed V and J ends, which lost 4 bases and 3 bases, there was a span of 13 bases. The CDR3 loop is CSVVLAGFYEQYF. The CDR3 region has the DNA TGCAGCGTTGTCTTAGCAGGGTTCTACGAGCAGTACTTC.

The chain links TRBV4-3 to TRBJ2-3; 9 bases line up with TRBD2. CDR3 size: 18 residues. V lost 0 bases and J lost 1; bases outside the gene matches: 8. Germline CDR1 and CDR2: LGHNA and YSLEER. The CDR3 region has the DNA TGCGCCAGCAGCCAAGATCTTGTGGGCGGGGGGGGCACAGATACGCAGTATTTT. Amino acids: CASSQDLVGGGGTDTQYF.

This clone has more than one count but fewer than ten. The V and J genes are TRBV9 and TRBJ1-3, with D uncertain. Germline V gene sequence: CDR1 SGDLS, CDR2 YYNGEE. Deletions cut 2 bases from V and 0 bases from J, with 6 bases between. This CDR3 contains 14 residues. CDR3 in amino acids: CASSVRGSGNTIYF. CDR3 nucleotides: TGTGCCAGCAGCGTCCGGGGCTCTGGAAACACCATATATTTT.

The rearrangement links TRBV5-1 to TRBJ2-3; TRBD1 aligns across 11 bases. With V trimmed by 4 bases and J by 2 bases, 6 bases remained unmatched. The CDR3 spans 16 residues. Germline lookup yields CDR1 SGHRS and CDR2 YFSETQ. This CDR3 reads CASSLGQGAHTDTQYF. The CDR3 coding sequence is TGCGCCAGCAGCCTAGGACAGGGGGCGCACACAGATACGCAGTATTTT.

J is TRBJ1-4 and V is TRBV27; D ambiguous. Trimming stripped 10 bases from V and 4 bases from J, with 13 bases between. Germline V gene lookup returns CDR1 MNHEY and CDR2 SMNVEV (reference sequence). This CDR3 region has 13 residues. CDR3: CATRPLGNEKLFF. The CDR3, as DNA: TGTGCCACCCGGCCCCTCGGTAATGAAAAACTGTTTTTT. Together with reference TRBV27 and TRBJ1-4, the CDR3 gives the full variable domain: EAQVTQNPRYLITVTGKKLTVTCSQNMNHEYMSWYRQDPGLGLRQIYYSMNVEVTDKGDVPEGYKVSRKEKRNFPLILESPSPNQTSLYFCATRPLGNEKLFFGSGTQLSVL.

The rearrangement links TRBV29-1 to TRBJ2-2, with 8 bases fitting TRBD2. Germline CDR1 is SQVTM and CDR2 is ANQGSEA. The CDR3 runs to 14 residues. J lost 0 bases, V lost 7 bases, and 4 bases had no gene match. CDR3 in amino acids: CSARGGPNTGELFF. CDR3 in DNA: TGCAGCGCCCGGGGGGGACCGAACACCGGGGAGCTGTTTTTT.

The rearrangement uses TRBV9 and TRBJ2-5; 8 positions match TRBD1. The CDR3 is 15 amino acids. Trimming cost V 3 bases and J 5 bases; bases outside gene matches: 9. Germline CDR1 and CDR2: SGDLS and YYNGEE. CDR3 sequence reads: CASSASNRGFETQYF. CDR3 sequence (DNA): TGTGCCAGCAGCGCCTCAAACAGGGGGTTTGAGACCCAGTACTTC. Full variable domain (remainder filled in from reference TRBV9 and TRBJ2-5): DSGVTQTPKHLITATGQRVTLRCSPRSGDLSVYWYQQSLDQGLQFLIQYYNGEERAKGNILERFSAQQFPDLHSELNLSSLELGDSALYFCASSASNRGFETQYFGPGTRLLVL.

The V and J genes are TRBV5-6 and TRBJ1-1; TRBD1 is a possible D gene (6 bases). Germline V gene sequence: CDR1 SGHDT, CDR2 YYEEEE. V was trimmed by 0 bases and J by 0 bases, leaving 12 bases between them. The CDR3 spans 16 residues. The CDR3 reads CASSLAGGLVNTEAFF. DNA for the CDR3: TGTGCCAGCAGCTTGGCTGGGGGGCTGGTGAACACTGAAGCTTTCTTT.

The genes are TRBV13 and TRBJ1-2; the D is unclear. Germline CDR1 is PRHDT and CDR2 is FYEKMQ (reference sequence). CDR3 length equals 15 residues. V was shortened by 6 bases and J by 4 bases, with 18 bases between the two germline ends. The CDR3 DNA reads TGTGCCAGCAGAGTTAGACGGAACGTAGCCTATGGCTACACCTTC. It specifies CASRVRRNVAYGYTF.

J is TRBJ2-7 and V is TRBV19; 8 bases fit TRBD2. This CDR3 spans 14 amino acids. The trim removed 5 bases at V and 6 bases at J, leaving 9 bases unmatched. Germline assignment: CDR1 LNHDA and CDR2 SQIVND (reference sequence). Written as DNA, the CDR3 is TGTGCCAGTAGTCTCACGACTAGCGTCCGCGAGCAGTACTTC. Translating it yields CASSLTTSVREQYF.

A few counts support this clone. The rearrangement joins TRBV4-1 to TRBJ2-7; 9 nucleotides match TRBD2. CDR3 size: 16 residues. V lost 0 bases and J lost 2; bases outside the gene matches: 5. Germline V CDR1 and CDR2: MGHRA, YSYEKL. The CDR3 bases are TGCGCCAGCAGCCAAGATCGACTAGCGGCAACCTACGAGCAGTACTTC. As protein: CASSQDRLAATYEQYF.

V gene TRBV27 combines with J gene TRBJ2-7; D perhaps matches TRBD1 (6 bases). Germline lookup yields CDR1 MNHEY and CDR2 SMNVEV (reference sequence). CDR3 size: 13 residues. With 6 bases removed from V and 7 bases from J, the gap between germline ends came to 16 bases. In nucleotides, the CDR3 is TGTGCCAGCAGCCCGACAGGAGGCTGGGAGCAGTACTTC. Its protein product is CASSPTGGWEQYF.

This chain links TRBV7-9 with TRBJ2-7, with 12 bases aligning to TRBD2. V lost 7 bases, J lost 5 bases, and 6 bases stayed unmatched. CDR1 is SEHNR and CDR2 is FQNEAQ in the germline V gene (reference sequence). There are 14 residues in the CDR3. The DNA of the CDR3 is TGTGCCAGCATGGGGTCTAGCGGGAGGGACGAGCAGTACTTC. It codes for CASMGSSGRDEQYF. The complete variable domain, with remaining parts taken from reference TRBV7-9 and TRBJ2-7, reads DTGVSQNPRHKITKRGQNVTFRCDPISEHNRLYWYRQTLGQGPEFLTYFQNEAQLEKSRLLSDRFSAERPKGSFSTLEIQRTEQGDSAMYLCASMGSSGRDEQYFGPGTRLTVT.

Only a few counts were recorded for this clone. V and J are TRBV9 and TRBJ2-2; tentatively, D is TRBD2 (6 bases). The CDR3 is 14 residues long. The V gene lost 2 bases and the J gene lost 7 bases, with 12 bases spanning the gap. Germline loops: CDR1 SGDLS, CDR2 YYNGEE. The CDR3: CASSVDGGSGELFF. The CDR3 coding sequence is TGTGCCAGCAGCGTCGACGGGGGTAGCGGGGAGCTGTTTTTT.

The chain carries TRBV11-2 and TRBJ2-7; 7 nucleotides match TRBD2. Trimming removed 4 bases from V and 0 bases from J; junction bases left unmatched: 6. This CDR3 has 15 residues. Germline V gives CDR1 SGHAT, CDR2 FQNNGV. CDR3 DNA sequence: TGTGCCAGCAGCTGGGGAAGCGGGGCCTCCTACGAGCAGTACTTC. It yields the protein CASSWGSGASYEQYF.

This clone was recorded only once. This chain connects TRBV5-1 to TRBJ2-5; 7 bases align to TRBD1. Trimming cost V 4 bases and J 7 bases; bases outside gene matches: 13. Germline V gives CDR1 SGHRS, CDR2 YFSETQ. CDR3 length: 15 residues. CDR3 sequence: CASSLNRGTDVTQYF. In nucleotides, the CDR3 is TGCGCCAGCAGCCTCAACAGGGGTACGGATGTGACCCAGTACTTC. Using reference TRBV5-1 and TRBJ2-5 for the parts outside the CDR3, the full variable domain is KAGVTQTPRYLIKTRGQQVTLSCSPISGHRSVSWYQQTPGQGLQFLFEYFSETQRNKGNFPGRFSGRQFSNSRSEMNVSTLELGDSALYLCASSLNRGTDVTQYFGPGTRLLVL.

The chain recombines TRBV5-1 with TRBJ1-1, with D perhaps matching TRBD1 (6 bases). The CDR3 covers 15 residues. V lost 0 bases, J lost 5 bases, and 14 bases lay in between. CDR1 and CDR2 from the germline V gene are SGHRS and YFSETQ. CDR3 nucleotide sequence: TGCGCCAGCAGCTTGGGAAATACAGGGCGTACTGAAGCTTTCTTT. It yields the protein CASSLGNTGRTEAFF.

This sequence joins TRBV7-2 and TRBJ1-1, with D perhaps TRBD1 (6 bases). CDR1 and CDR2 (germline): SGHTA, FQGNSA. The CDR3 runs 12 residues. Trimming cost V 5 bases and J 7 bases, with 11 bases left between them. In DNA form, the CDR3 reads TGTGCCAGCAGCATAGGACAGAATGAAGCTTTCTTT. Its protein product is CASSIGQNEAFF.